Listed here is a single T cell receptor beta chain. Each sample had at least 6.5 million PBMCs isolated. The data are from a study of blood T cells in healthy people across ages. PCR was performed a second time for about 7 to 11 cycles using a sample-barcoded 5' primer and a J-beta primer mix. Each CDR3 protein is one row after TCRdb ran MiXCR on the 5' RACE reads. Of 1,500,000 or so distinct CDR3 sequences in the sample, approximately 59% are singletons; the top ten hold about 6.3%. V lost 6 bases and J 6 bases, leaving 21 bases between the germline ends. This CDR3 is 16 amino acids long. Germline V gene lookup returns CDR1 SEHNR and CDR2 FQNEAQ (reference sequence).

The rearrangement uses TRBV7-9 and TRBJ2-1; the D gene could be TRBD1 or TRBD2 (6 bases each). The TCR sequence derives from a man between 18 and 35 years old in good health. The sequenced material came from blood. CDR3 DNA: TGTGCCAGCAGATCAGCCATCGGGGGCGCCCGCAATGAGCAGTTCTTC. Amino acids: CASRSAIGGARNEQFF.